This TCR beta chain was found in a study of T-cell memory formation after mild COVID-19. Study background: Clusters were largely donor specific.

Study observations and caveats: Clones that got smaller from day 15 to 85 had even CD4/CD8, while clones growing later tipped toward CD4+.

A single record per CDR3 protein comes from TCRdb applying MiXCR to the 5' RACE reads. The sample yields 35,000 to 50,000 distinct CDR3 sequences, 6.1% seen once. This clonotype was seen at least ten times. The antigen is undetermined. The clonotype was recovered from an adult who had mild COVID-19 (a few samples of this study predate the infection). Cell type and time point are not known. Sequencing was performed on PBMCs or a T cell subset sorted from them (not recorded which).

The CDR3 loop is CASSVESQRERADTQYF. In DNA form, the CDR3 reads TGTGCCAGCAGCGTAGAGTCCCAGCGGGAGAGGGCAGATACGCAGTATTTT. The chain employs TRBV9 and TRBJ2-3; TRBD2 aligns across 8 bases. Germline V gene data show CDR1 as SGDLS and CDR2 as YYNGEE. This CDR3 has 17 residues. The junction had 10 bases not matched to a gene; V was cut back by 0 bases and J by 4 bases.